A selection of T cell receptor beta chains follows, all from one sample in a study of regulatory T cells in long-lasting Graves disease. TCRdb redid the calling of the multiplex PCR reads with MiXCR, one entry per CDR3 protein. The sample holds some 450,000 distinct CDR3 sequences, roughly 15% seen once. The data also belong to a second study, concerning T cells in Graves' hyperthyroidism and ophthalmopathy.

This specimen consisted of peripheral blood mononuclear cells (PBMCs), obtained at new diagnosis, from a patient treated with antithyroid drugs. Receptors originate from a woman in her twenties or thirties with Graves disease. Each CDR3 is given with its conserved first and last residue. A D gene is named only where the DNA matches it firmly. The size field is filled for only some rows; it gives once, few, many or a size class.

clone_size j_call d_call v_call cdr3_nt cdr3_aa
many TRBJ1-1 . TRBV30 TGTGCCGGAGACAGGAACACTGAAGCTTTCTTT CAGDRNTEAFF
. TRBJ1-1 . TRBV4-1 TGCGCCAGCAGCCAAGACGGCGGGGCGATGAACACTGAAGCTTTCTTT CASSQDGGAMNTEAFF
. TRBJ2-5 . TRBV19 TGTGCCAGTAGTATAATTCTCCAAGAGACCCAGTACTTC CASSIILQETQYF
few TRBJ1-6 . TRBV27 TGTGCCAGCAGTTTAGCGAATTCACCCCTCCACTTT CASSLANSPLHF
few TRBJ1-5 . TRBV9 TGTGCCAGCAGCGTAGGTACAGGCCAGCCCCAGCATTTT CASSVGTGQPQHF
many TRBJ2-1 TRBD1 TRBV12-5 TGTGCTAGGTCCCCCCCTAACTTAGACAGGGGGCCATACAATGAGCAGTTCTTC CARSPPNLDRGPYNEQFF
many TRBJ1-2 TRBD1 TRBV12-3/TRBV12-4 TGTGCCAGCAATAGACAGGGGGCGCTTGGCTATGGCTACACCTTC CASNRQGALGYGYTF
many TRBJ1-1 . TRBV5-1 TGCGCCAGCAGCAAAACAGGGAACACTGAAGCTTTCTTT CASSKTGNTEAFF
. TRBJ2-3 TRBD2 TRBV20-1 TGCAGTGCTAGGGGAATGCAGCGGGAGGGCCGTCCAGATACGCAGTATTTT CSARGMQREGRPDTQYF
many TRBJ1-1 TRBD1 TRBV19 TGTGCCAGTAGCCGACGAGGAGTGACAGGGCTTTCTGAAGCTTTCTTT CASSRRGVTGLSEAFF
many TRBJ2-3 . TRBV2 TGTGCCAGCAGTGAATCGCCTAGCACAGATACGCAGTATTTT CASSESPSTDTQYF
few TRBJ2-3 . TRBV7-2 TGTGCCAGCAGCTTATTTATCAGGGGATCAGATACGCAGTATTTT CASSLFIRGSDTQYF
few TRBJ1-6 . TRBV5-6 TGTGCCAGCAGCTTAGGGCGCCACATCCAGTCGCCCCTCCACTTT CASSLGRHIQSPLHF
. TRBJ2-1 TRBD2 TRBV6-1 TGTGCCAGCAGACGACTAGCGGGAAACATCTACAATGAGCAGTTCTTC CASRRLAGNIYNEQFF
. TRBJ2-1 TRBD2 TRBV27 TGTGCCAGCATTAATGGACTAGTTTCGAGTGAGCAGTTCTTC CASINGLVSSEQFF
many TRBJ1-2 . TRBV2 TGTGCCAGCAGTGAGGTGGTGGGACTTGACTATGGCTACACCTTC CASSEVVGLDYGYTF
many TRBJ1-1 . TRBV27 TGTGCCAGCAGTTCCTCCGGGTTCAAAGCTTTCTTT CASSSSGFKAFF
. TRBJ2-1 TRBD2 TRBV10-3 TGTGCCATCAACATAGCGGGAAGGAATGAGCAGTTCTTC CAINIAGRNEQFF
many TRBJ1-6 TRBD1 TRBV28 TGTGCCAGCAGTTCCGGGACAGGGTATTCACCCCTCCACTTT CASSSGTGYSPLHF
. TRBJ2-1 TRBD2 TRBV28 TGTGCCAGCATGGTAGCGGGAGGGCAGGTCGAGCAGTTCTTC CASMVAGGQVEQFF
many TRBJ2-3 . TRBV27 TGTGCCAGCAGTTTCGAGTACACAGATACGCAGTATTTT CASSFEYTDTQYF
few TRBJ1-2 TRBD1 TRBV27 TGTGCCAGCAGCCCAGGACAGGGGGGTCTGTGCACCTTC CASSPGQGGLCTF
. TRBJ1-2 . TRBV13 TGTGCCAGCAGCGACTTGGGCCCTGGAGGCTACACCTTC CASSDLGPGGYTF
. TRBJ2-3 TRBD1 TRBV15 TGTGCCACCAGCGGAGGACAGGGGTTAGATACGCAGTATTTT CATSGGQGLDTQYF
many TRBJ1-1 . TRBV28 TGTGCCAGCAGTTTATTAGGTGGGGGCCGGGAGTTGAACACTGAAGCTTTCTTT CASSLLGGGRELNTEAFF
once TRBJ2-7 TRBD1 TRBV6-9 TGTGCCAGCAGTTACCCACGGGACAGGGTGGAGGAGCAGTACTTC CASSYPRDRVEEQYF
many TRBJ2-7 TRBD1 TRBV7-9 TGTGCCAGCAGCTCGTCAGGGGGACAGGACCGCCACGAGCAGTACTTC CASSSSGGQDRHEQYF
. TRBJ2-7 TRBD1 TRBV11-3 TGTGCCAGCAGTCGGACCGGGACAGGGGGCGAGCAGTACTTC CASSRTGTGGEQYF
. TRBJ2-7 TRBD1 TRBV7-6 TGTGCCAGCACGGAGAGACAGGGGGGAGCCCCCTACGAGCAGTACTTC CASTERQGGAPYEQYF
once TRBJ2-5 . TRBV27 TGTGCCAGCAGTTTAGGAGAGGGAGGAGGGACGGAGACCCAGTACTTC CASSLGEGGGTETQYF
few TRBJ2-1 . TRBV20-1 TGCAGTGGGGAGTGGTACGGTGAGCAGTTCTTC CSGEWYGEQFF
. TRBJ2-7 TRBD1 TRBV6-2/TRBV6-3 TGTGCCAGCAGTGATGTTGGACAGGGGGTCGGAGAGCAGTACTTC CASSDVGQGVGEQYF
. TRBJ2-7 . TRBV11-2 TGTGCCAGCAGCCCCGCTTACTACGAGCAGTACTTC CASSPAYYEQYF
many TRBJ1-1 . TRBV5-4 TGTGCCAGCAGCTTGGCCGGGGAAGGACGGACTGAAGCTTTCTTT CASSLAGEGRTEAFF
many TRBJ2-3 . TRBV18 TGTGCCAGCTCACCCGGAGGGGTCGGGGCGCAGTATTTT CASSPGGVGAQYF
. TRBJ2-7 . TRBV5-4 TGTGCCAGCAGCTTGGCCAGCGGGCACAACTACGAGCAGTACTTC CASSLASGHNYEQYF
few TRBJ2-5 . TRBV4-1 TGCGCCAGCAGCCAACGGGGCGATGAGACCCAGTACTTC CASSQRGDETQYF
. TRBJ2-7 TRBD1 TRBV4-3 TGCGCCAGCAGCCAAACCGGGACAGGGAAAGCCGAGCAGTACTTC CASSQTGTGKAEQYF
many TRBJ2-7 . TRBV27 TGTGCCAGCATCGGGGTAAATGGAGAGGGCTACGAGCAGTACTTC CASIGVNGEGYEQYF
many TRBJ2-3 . TRBV5-6 TGTGCCAGCAGAGCCGGGACTTTCGGCGATACGCAGTATTTT CASRAGTFGDTQYF
many TRBJ2-1 . TRBV11-3 TGTGCCAGCAGCTTGGCAGGGTGGAATGAGCAGTTCTTC CASSLAGWNEQFF
. TRBJ2-7 TRBD2 TRBV27 TGTGCCAGCAGTTCCGGGACTAGCGATGGGGAGCAGTACTTC CASSSGTSDGEQYF
many TRBJ2-3 TRBD2 TRBV7-9 TGTGCCAGCAGCGGACTAGCGGGAATATATACGCAGTATTTT CASSGLAGIYTQYF
. TRBJ2-3 TRBD2 TRBV5-4 TGTGCCAGCAGTTCTAGCGGGTACGGCACAGATACGCAGTATTTT CASSSSGYGTDTQYF
many TRBJ2-1 TRBD1 TRBV5-4 TGTGCCAGCAGCTCCTCGACAGGGATACGGTACAATGAGCAGTTCTTC CASSSSTGIRYNEQFF
. TRBJ1-1 TRBD1 TRBV20-1 TGCAGTGCAACGGACAGGGGCAAAGAAGCTTTCTTT CSATDRGKEAFF
many TRBJ2-7 . TRBV10-3 TGTGCCATCCACCCGGGGGAACAGTCCGGGGAGCAGTACTTC CAIHPGEQSGEQYF
many TRBJ2-7 . TRBV7-2 TGTGCCAGCAGCTTAGCGGGTAACTCCTACGAGCAGTACTTC CASSLAGNSYEQYF
. TRBJ2-6 . TRBV19 TGTGCCAGTAGTATTCCGGAGCCAGGGGCCAACGTCCTGACTTTC CASSIPEPGANVLTF
few TRBJ1-5 . TRBV28 TGTGCCAGCAGTTTGCAGGGACATCAGCCCCAGCATTTT CASSLQGHQPQHF
many TRBJ2-3 . TRBV12-3/TRBV12-4 TGTGCCAGCAGCATGAGTTGGGGAGATACGCAGTATTTT CASSMSWGDTQYF
many TRBJ2-7 TRBD2 TRBV2 TGTGCCAGCACCCCCGGGACTAGATACGAGCAGTACTTC CASTPGTRYEQYF
many TRBJ1-5 TRBD1 TRBV5-1 TGTGCCAGCAGCCAGGGGGCCGGTCAGCCCCAGCATTTT CASSQGAGQPQHF
many TRBJ2-1 TRBD2 TRBV13 TGTGCCAGCAGCGTCTACCTAGCGGGAGTTTACAATGAGCAGTTCTTC CASSVYLAGVYNEQFF
many TRBJ1-4 TRBD1 TRBV30 TGTGCCTTGGACAGGCTGAATGAAAAACTGTTTTTT CALDRLNEKLFF